The rows below give T cell receptor beta chains drawn from one sample of a study of T cell responses to AZD1222 COVID-19 vaccine. Measured with immunoSEQ multiplex PCR; TCRdb has only the in-frame clones, and not every one. The sample records about 130,000 clones, approximately 84% being singletons. The sample here was peripheral blood, taken on day 0 of AZD1222 vaccination. All receptors come from an adult in good health. Both conserved end residues are part of each CDR3. Each record gives: D gene, V gene, J gene, clone size, CDR3 length, CDR3 DNA, CDR3 protein. D genes are given only for firm matches. Only part of the rows carry a size: once, few, many, or a class if the clone is expanded.

d_call: .; v_call: TRBV5-1; j_call: TRBJ1-6; clone_size: few; cdr3_length: 16; cdr3_nt: TGCGCCAGCAGCTTGGAGGGGAGCTCCTATAATTCACCCCTCCACTTT; cdr3_aa: CASSLEGSSYNSPLHF
d_call: .; v_call: TRBV5-6; j_call: TRBJ1-2; clone_size: .; cdr3_length: 12; cdr3_nt: TGTGCCAGCAGCTTACAGACCTATGGCTACACCTTC; cdr3_aa: CASSLQTYGYTF
d_call: .; v_call: TRBV7-2; j_call: TRBJ2-7; clone_size: .; cdr3_length: 11; cdr3_nt: TGTGCCAGCAGCGACCAGGGCGAGCAGTACTTC; cdr3_aa: CASSDQGEQYF
d_call: .; v_call: TRBV3-1/TRBV3-2; j_call: TRBJ1-5; clone_size: .; cdr3_length: 15; cdr3_nt: TGTGCCAGCAGCCAAGGCGGGCATAGCAATCAGCCCCAGCATTTT; cdr3_aa: CASSQGGHSNQPQHF
d_call: .; v_call: TRBV7-2; j_call: TRBJ2-7; clone_size: .; cdr3_length: 11; cdr3_nt: TGTGCCAGCAGCCCTTACTACGAGCAGTACTTC; cdr3_aa: CASSPYYEQYF
d_call: .; v_call: TRBV5-4; j_call: TRBJ2-6; clone_size: .; cdr3_length: 17; cdr3_nt: TGTGCCAGCAGTCTGGGACAAATCCTCACTGGGGCCAACGTCCTGACTTTC; cdr3_aa: CASSLGQILTGANVLTF
d_call: .; v_call: TRBV7-9; j_call: TRBJ2-5; clone_size: .; cdr3_length: 14; cdr3_nt: TGTGCCAGCAGCTTAGCCCAAATACAGGAGACCCAGTACTTC; cdr3_aa: CASSLAQIQETQYF
d_call: TRBD1; v_call: TRBV29-1; j_call: TRBJ1-4; clone_size: .; cdr3_length: 13; cdr3_nt: TGCAGCACACAGACAGGGAAGGATGAAAAACTGTTTTTT; cdr3_aa: CSTQTGKDEKLFF
d_call: TRBD2; v_call: TRBV7-9; j_call: TRBJ2-7; clone_size: .; cdr3_length: 14; cdr3_nt: TGTGCCAGCAGCCTCTTCGGGGGGAGGGACGAGCAGTACTTC; cdr3_aa: CASSLFGGRDEQYF
d_call: TRBD1; v_call: TRBV27; j_call: TRBJ2-2; clone_size: .; cdr3_length: 17; cdr3_nt: TGTGCCAGCCGACCCCCACGAGGGGGCATGGGCACCGGGGAGCTGTTTTTT; cdr3_aa: CASRPPRGGMGTGELFF
d_call: .; v_call: TRBV24-1; j_call: TRBJ2-3; clone_size: .; cdr3_length: 15; cdr3_nt: TGTGCCACCAGTGAAGCCAGGGGTGGCACAGATACGCAGTATTTT; cdr3_aa: CATSEARGGTDTQYF
d_call: TRBD1; v_call: TRBV7-8; j_call: TRBJ2-7; clone_size: .; cdr3_length: 16; cdr3_nt: TGTGCCAGCAGCTTAGATCTCCGGGACAGGACCTACGAGCAGTACTTC; cdr3_aa: CASSLDLRDRTYEQYF
d_call: .; v_call: TRBV2; j_call: TRBJ2-2; clone_size: .; cdr3_length: 12; cdr3_nt: TGTGCCAGCAGTGGGGGGGCCGGGGAGCTGTTTTTT; cdr3_aa: CASSGGAGELFF